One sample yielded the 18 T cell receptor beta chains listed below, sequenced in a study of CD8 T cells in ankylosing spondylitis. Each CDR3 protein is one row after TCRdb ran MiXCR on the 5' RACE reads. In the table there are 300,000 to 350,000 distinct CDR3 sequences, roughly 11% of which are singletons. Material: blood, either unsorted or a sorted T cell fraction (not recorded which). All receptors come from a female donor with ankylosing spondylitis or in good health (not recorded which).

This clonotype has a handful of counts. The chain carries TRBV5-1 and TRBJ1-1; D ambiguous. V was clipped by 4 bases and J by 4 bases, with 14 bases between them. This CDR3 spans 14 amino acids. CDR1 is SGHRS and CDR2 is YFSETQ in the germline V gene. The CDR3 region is CASSHIAVGTEAFF. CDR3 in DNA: TGCGCCAGCAGCCATATAGCCGTGGGCACTGAAGCTTTCTTT.

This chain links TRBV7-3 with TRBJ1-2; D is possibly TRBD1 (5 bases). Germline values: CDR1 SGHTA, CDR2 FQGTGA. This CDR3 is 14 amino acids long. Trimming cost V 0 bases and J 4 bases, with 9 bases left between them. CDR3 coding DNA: TGTGCCAGCAGCTTAACCGGGGGGACCTATGGCTACACCTTC. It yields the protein CASSLTGGTYGYTF.

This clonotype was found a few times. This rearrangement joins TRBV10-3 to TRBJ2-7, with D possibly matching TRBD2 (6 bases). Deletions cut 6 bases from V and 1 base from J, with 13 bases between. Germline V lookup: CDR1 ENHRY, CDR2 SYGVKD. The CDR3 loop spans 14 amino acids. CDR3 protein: CAIRRSGLSYEQYF. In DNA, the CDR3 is TGTGCCATCAGACGCAGCGGGCTTTCCTACGAGCAGTACTTC.

CDR3: CASRAGIHEKLFF. In DNA form, the CDR3 reads TGTGCCAGCAGAGCGGGGATCCATGAAAAACTGTTTTTT. The chain combines TRBV2 with TRBJ1-4; D not resolved. This CDR3 has 13 residues. In germline, CDR1 is SNHLY, CDR2 FYNNEI. V was shortened by 6 bases and J by 6 bases, with 11 bases between the two germline ends.

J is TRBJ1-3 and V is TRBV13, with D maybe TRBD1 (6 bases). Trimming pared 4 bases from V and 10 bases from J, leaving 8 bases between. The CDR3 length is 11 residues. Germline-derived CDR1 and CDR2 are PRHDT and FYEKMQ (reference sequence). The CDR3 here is CASSSRGTIYF. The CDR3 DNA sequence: TGTGCCAGCAGCTCCAGGGGAACCATATATTTT.

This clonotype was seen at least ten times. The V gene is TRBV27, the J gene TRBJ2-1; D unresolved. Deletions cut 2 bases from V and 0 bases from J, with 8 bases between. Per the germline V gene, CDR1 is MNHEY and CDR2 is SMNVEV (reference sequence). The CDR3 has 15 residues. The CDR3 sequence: CASSLIPRSYNEQFF. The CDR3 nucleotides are TGTGCCAGCAGTTTAATACCCCGCTCCTACAATGAGCAGTTCTTC.

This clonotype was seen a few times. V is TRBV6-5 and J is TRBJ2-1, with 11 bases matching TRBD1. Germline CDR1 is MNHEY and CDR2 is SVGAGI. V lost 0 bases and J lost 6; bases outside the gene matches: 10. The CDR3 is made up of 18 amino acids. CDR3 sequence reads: CASSYSIGGDRGGNEQFF. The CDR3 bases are TGTGCCAGCAGTTACTCGATTGGGGGGGACAGGGGGGGCAATGAGCAGTTCTTC.

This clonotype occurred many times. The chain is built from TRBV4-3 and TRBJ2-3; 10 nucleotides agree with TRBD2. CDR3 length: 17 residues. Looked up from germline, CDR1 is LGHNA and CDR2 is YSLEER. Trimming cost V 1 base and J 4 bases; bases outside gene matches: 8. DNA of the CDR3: TGCGCCAGCAGCCAAGCTATAGCGGGAGGTGGTGCAGATACGCAGTATTTT. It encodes CASSQAIAGGGADTQYF.

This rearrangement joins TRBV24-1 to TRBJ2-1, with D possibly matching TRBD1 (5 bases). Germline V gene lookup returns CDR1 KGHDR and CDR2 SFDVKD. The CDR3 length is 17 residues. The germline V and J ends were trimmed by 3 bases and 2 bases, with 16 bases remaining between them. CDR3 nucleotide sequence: TGTGCCACCAGTGATCACCTTTCGACAGCAACCTACAATGAGCAGTTCTTC. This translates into CATSDHLSTATYNEQFF.

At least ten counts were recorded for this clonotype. In nucleotides, the CDR3 is TGTGCCAGCAGTCCAACCTCTCAGGGGAACGAAAAACTGTTTTTT. The encoded protein is CASSPTSQGNEKLFF. V is TRBV28 and J is TRBJ1-4, with D perhaps TRBD1 (6 bases). Trimming took off 5 bases at V and 8 bases at J, with 18 bases between the two ends. Germline V gene lookup returns CDR1 MDHEN and CDR2 SYDVKM. The CDR3 sequence is 15 residues long.

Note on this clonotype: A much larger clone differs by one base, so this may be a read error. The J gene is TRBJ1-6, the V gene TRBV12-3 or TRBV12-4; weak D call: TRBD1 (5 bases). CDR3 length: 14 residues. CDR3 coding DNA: TGTGCCAGCACCCTTGGGGGGTTTAATTCACCCCTCCCCTTT. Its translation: CASTLGGFNSPLPF.

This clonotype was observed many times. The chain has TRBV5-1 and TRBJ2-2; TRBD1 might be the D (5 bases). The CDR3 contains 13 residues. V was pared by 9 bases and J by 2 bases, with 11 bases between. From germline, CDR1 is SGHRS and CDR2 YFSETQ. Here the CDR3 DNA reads TGCGCCACTCCGGACATAAACACCGGGGAGCTGTTTTTT. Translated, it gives CATPDINTGELFF.

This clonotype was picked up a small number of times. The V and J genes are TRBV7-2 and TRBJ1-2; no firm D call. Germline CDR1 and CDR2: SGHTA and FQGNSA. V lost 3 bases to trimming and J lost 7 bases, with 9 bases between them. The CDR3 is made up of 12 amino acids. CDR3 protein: CASSFTNSGYTF. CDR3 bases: TGTGCCAGCAGCTTCACTAATTCTGGCTACACCTTC. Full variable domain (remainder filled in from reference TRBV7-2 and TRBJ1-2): GAGVSQSPSNKVTEKGKDVELRCDPISGHTALYWYRQSLGQGLEFLIYFQGNSAPDKSGLPSDRFSAERTGGSVSTLTIQRTQQEDSAVYLCASSFTNSGYTFGSGTRLTVV.

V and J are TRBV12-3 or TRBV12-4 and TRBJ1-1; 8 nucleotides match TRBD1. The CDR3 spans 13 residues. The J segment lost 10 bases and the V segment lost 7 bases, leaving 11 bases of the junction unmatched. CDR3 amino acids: CASTRGTGGRAFF. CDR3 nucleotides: TGTGCCAGCACCAGGGGGACAGGAGGTCGAGCTTTCTTT.

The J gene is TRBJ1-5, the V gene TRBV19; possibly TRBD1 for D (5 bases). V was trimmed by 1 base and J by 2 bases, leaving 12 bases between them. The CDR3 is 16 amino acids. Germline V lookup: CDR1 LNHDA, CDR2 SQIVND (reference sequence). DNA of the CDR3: TGTGCCAGTAGTATAGCGACAGTGAGGGGCAATCAGCCCCAGCATTTT. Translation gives CASSIATVRGNQPQHF.

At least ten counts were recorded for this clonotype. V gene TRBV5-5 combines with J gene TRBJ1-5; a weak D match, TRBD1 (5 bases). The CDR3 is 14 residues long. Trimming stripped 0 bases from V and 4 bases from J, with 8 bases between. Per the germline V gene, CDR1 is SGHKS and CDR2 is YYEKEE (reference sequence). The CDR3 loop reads CASSLAGQNQPQHF. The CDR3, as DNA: TGTGCCAGCAGCTTGGCAGGGCAAAATCAGCCCCAGCATTTT. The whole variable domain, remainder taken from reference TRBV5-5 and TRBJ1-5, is DAGVTQSPTHLIKTRGQQVTLRCSPISGHKSVSWYQQVLGQGPQFIFQYYEKEERGRGNFPDRFSARQFPNYSSELNVNALLLGDSALYLCASSLAGQNQPQHFGDGTRLSIL.

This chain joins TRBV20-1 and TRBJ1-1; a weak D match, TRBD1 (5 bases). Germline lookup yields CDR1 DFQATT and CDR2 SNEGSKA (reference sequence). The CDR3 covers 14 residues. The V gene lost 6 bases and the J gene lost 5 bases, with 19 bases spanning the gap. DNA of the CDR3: TGCAGTGCCCTACGAAGGGGTGTTGGGACTGAAGCTTTCTTT. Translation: CSALRRGVGTEAFF.

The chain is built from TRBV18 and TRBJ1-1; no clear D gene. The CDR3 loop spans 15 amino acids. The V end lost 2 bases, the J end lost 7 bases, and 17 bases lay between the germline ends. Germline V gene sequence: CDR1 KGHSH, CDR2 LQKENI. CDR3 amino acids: CASSPVDSALGEAFF. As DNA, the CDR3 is TGTGCCAGCTCACCAGTCGATTCAGCTCTGGGTGAAGCTTTCTTT.